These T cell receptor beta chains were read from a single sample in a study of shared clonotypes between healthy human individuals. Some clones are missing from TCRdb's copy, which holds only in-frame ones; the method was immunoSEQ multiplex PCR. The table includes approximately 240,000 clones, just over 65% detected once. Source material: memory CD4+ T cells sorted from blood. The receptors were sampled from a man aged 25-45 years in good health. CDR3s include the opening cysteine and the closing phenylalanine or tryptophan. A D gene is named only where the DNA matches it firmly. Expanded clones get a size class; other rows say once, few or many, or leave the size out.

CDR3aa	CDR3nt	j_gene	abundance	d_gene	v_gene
CASSKIPGLAGACDNEQFF	TGTGCCAGCAGCAAAATCCCCGGACTAGCGGGAGCGTGCGACAATGAGCAGTTCTTC	TRBJ2-1	-	-	TRBV21-1
CASSPDFTGYEQYF	TGTGCCAGCAGCCCGGACTTTACCGGGTACGAGCAGTACTTC	TRBJ2-7	few	-	TRBV27
CASRATSGRSEQYF	TGTGCCAGCAGGGCAACTAGCGGGCGCTCCGAGCAGTACTTC	TRBJ2-7	few	TRBD2	TRBV6-1
CASTPRQGEEAFF	TGTGCCAGCACCCCACGACAGGGAGAGGAAGCTTTCTTT	TRBJ1-1	-	TRBD1	TRBV6-5
CASSFSAGEQFF	TGTGCCAGCAGCTTCTCCGCGGGTGAGCAGTTCTTC	TRBJ2-1	-	-	TRBV7-8
CASSLDVQGANNEQFF	TGTGCCAGCAGCTTGGATGTGCAGGGGGCCAACAATGAGCAGTTCTTC	TRBJ2-1	-	TRBD1	TRBV5-4
CASSPQDRAGYGYTF	TGTGCCAGCAGCCCGCAGGACAGGGCTGGGTATGGCTACACCTTC	TRBJ1-2	-	TRBD1	TRBV7-9
CASSQRQRNNNEQFF	TGTGCCAGCAGCCAACGACAACGAAACAACAATGAGCAGTTCTTC	TRBJ2-1	-	-	TRBV14
CASSLRSSNEKLFF	TGCGCCAGCAGCTTGAGATCGTCTAATGAAAAACTGTTTTTT	TRBJ1-4	-	-	TRBV5-1
CASSAEGTVGEKLFF	TGTGCCAGCAGCGCAGAGGGTACGGTCGGTGAAAAACTGTTTTTT	TRBJ1-4	once	-	TRBV9
CASSPRDRLYNEQFF	TGTGCCAGCTCACCAAGGGACAGGCTCTACAATGAGCAGTTCTTC	TRBJ2-1	many	TRBD1	TRBV18
CASSPGRGSYEQYF	TGCGCCAGCAGTCCGGGTAGGGGCTCCTACGAGCAGTACTTC	TRBJ2-7	few	-	TRBV23-1
CASSNGGNQPQHF	TGTGCCAGCTCTAACGGGGGAAATCAGCCCCAGCATTTT	TRBJ1-5	-	-	TRBV6-6
CASVPGPSYEQYF	TGCGCCAGCGTTCCGGGCCCTTCCTACGAGCAGTACTTC	TRBJ2-7	few	-	TRBV10-2
CASSLIPTGIKETQYF	TGTGCCAGCAGCTTAATCCCCACGGGGATTAAAGAGACCCAGTACTTC	TRBJ2-5	-	-	TRBV11-2
CASSRGYNEQFF	TGTGCCAGCAGCCGCGGGTACAATGAGCAGTTCTTC	TRBJ2-1	-	-	TRBV11-3
CASSFRLAGRDEQFF	TGTGCCAGCAGCTTTAGACTAGCGGGAAGGGATGAGCAGTTCTTC	TRBJ2-1	once	TRBD2	TRBV5-4
CAGRGLLAEAFF	TGTGCCGGGAGGGGGCTTTTGGCTGAAGCTTTCTTT	TRBJ1-1	-	TRBD1	TRBV30
CASSDDFSREGEKLFF	TGTGCCAGCAGTGATGATTTTAGCAGGGAAGGTGAAAAACTGTTTTTT	TRBJ1-4	-	-	TRBV25-1
CASKCLPLAGPNNEQFF	TGCGCCAGCAAGTGCCTGCCGCTAGCGGGGCCTAACAATGAGCAGTTCTTC	TRBJ2-1	-	TRBD2	TRBV10-1
CASSPKGAFKGNEQFF	TGTGCCAGCAGCCCGAAGGGGGCCTTTAAGGGCAATGAGCAGTTCTTC	TRBJ2-1	-	TRBD1	TRBV27
CASSVQGSTGELFF	TGTGCCAGTAGTGTCCAGGGTAGTACCGGGGAGCTGTTTTTT	TRBJ2-2	once	-	TRBV19
CASSLGVNYGYTF	TGTGCCAGCAGCTTGGGTGTGAACTATGGCTACACCTTC	TRBJ1-2	-	-	TRBV5-5
CASSEQPNTEAFF	TGTGCCAGCAGTGAACAACCGAACACTGAAGCTTTCTTT	TRBJ1-1	-	-	TRBV6-1
CASSVGGGRSYEQYF	TGTGCCAGCAGCGTAGGAGGGGGCCGGTCCTACGAGCAGTACTTC	TRBJ2-7	-	TRBD1	TRBV9
CASSSDGFNNEQFF	TGTGCCAGCAGCTCCGACGGGTTTAACAATGAGCAGTTCTTC	TRBJ2-1	-	-	TRBV11-3
CASSPGLAGAVGYYNEQFF	TGCGCCAGCAGCCCGGGACTAGCGGGAGCGGTAGGATACTACAATGAGCAGTTCTTC	TRBJ2-1	many	TRBD2	TRBV5-1
CASSLRVQGYQETQYF	TGCGCCAGCAGCTTGAGGGTTCAGGGGTATCAAGAGACCCAGTACTTC	TRBJ2-5	once	-	TRBV5-1
CSAGVGEKLFF	TGCAGTGCCGGAGTCGGTGAAAAACTGTTTTTT	TRBJ1-4	-	-	TRBV20-1
CASSYSGGRAFNEQFF	TGTGCCAGCAGTTACAGCGGCGGGAGGGCCTTTAATGAGCAGTTCTTC	TRBJ2-1	-	TRBD2	TRBV6-5
CASQQGPTGTGPYNYGYTF	TGTGCCAGCCAACAGGGGCCGACCGGGACAGGGCCTTATAACTATGGCTACACCTTC	TRBJ1-2	-	TRBD1	TRBV19
CAWSVLGRNTEAFF	TGTGCCTGGAGTGTATTAGGGAGGAACACTGAAGCTTTCTTT	TRBJ1-1	-	-	TRBV30
CASSTGRQEKLFF	TGTGCCAGCAGCACAGGAAGGCAAGAAAAACTGTTTTTT	TRBJ1-4	-	-	TRBV7-2
CASSLGQGGFQPQHF	TGTGCCAGCAGTTTGGGACAGGGAGGGTTTCAGCCCCAGCATTTT	TRBJ1-5	once	TRBD1	TRBV27
CASSLEWGQQNTEAFF	TGTGCCAGCAGCTTAGAGTGGGGGCAACAGAACACTGAAGCTTTCTTT	TRBJ1-1	-	-	TRBV7-2
CASSLAGAGSTDTQYF	TGTGCCAGCAGCTTAGCCGGGGCAGGGAGCACAGATACGCAGTATTTT	TRBJ2-3	-	-	TRBV7-2
CASTVRAKPGETQYF	TGTGCCAGTACCGTCCGGGCCAAACCGGGGGAGACCCAGTACTTC	TRBJ2-5	-	-	TRBV28
CASSAYRGFEPQHF	TGTGCCAGCAGCGCGTACAGGGGCTTTGAGCCCCAGCATTTT	TRBJ1-5	few	TRBD1	TRBV7-7
CASSISLRGWNEQFF	TGTGCCAGTAGTATCTCCCTTAGGGGATGGAATGAGCAGTTCTTC	TRBJ2-1	-	-	TRBV19
CASSLFQGPYNEQFF	TGTGCCAGCAGTTTATTTCAGGGGCCCTACAATGAGCAGTTCTTC	TRBJ2-1	-	-	TRBV27
CASIGNSYEQYF	TGTGCCAGCATTGGCAATTCCTACGAGCAGTACTTC	TRBJ2-7	-	-	TRBV28
CASSWGDSRGSYEQYF	TGTGCCAGCAGCTGGGGGGACAGCCGGGGCTCCTACGAGCAGTACTTC	TRBJ2-7	-	-	TRBV5-5
CASSGGGEQYF	TGTGCCAGCAGTGGCGGAGGCGAGCAGTACTTC	TRBJ2-7	-	-	TRBV6-5
CASSGRQGLDAEAFF	TGTGCCAGCAGCGGAAGACAGGGGTTGGACGCTGAAGCTTTCTTT	TRBJ1-1	-	TRBD1	TRBV9
CASSQDGSTDTQYF	TGTGCCAGCAGCCAGGACGGGAGCACAGATACGCAGTATTTT	TRBJ2-3	-	-	TRBV5-8
CASSHRSGRALTEQYF	TGTGCCAGCAGCCATCGGAGCGGGAGGGCTTTGACCGAGCAGTACTTC	TRBJ2-7	-	TRBD2	TRBV14
CASSLGAGGTYEQYF	TGTGCCAGCAGCTTGGGGGCGGGAGGAACCTACGAGCAGTACTTC	TRBJ2-7	-	-	TRBV12-1